The TCR beta chain described here comes from a study of shared clonotypes between healthy human individuals. Looking at the study overall: Donors consisted of two women and a few men between 18 and 49. Used for every donor were three CD4 naive, three CD4 memory, two CD8 naive and one CD8 memory plate.

Overall study results and limits: Rarefaction demonstrated incomplete sorted-subset sequencing despite large depth.

Concerning this clone itself: Its antigen is undetermined.

Clones were read by immunoSEQ multiplex PCR, and TCRdb kept only the in-frame ones, dropping some. The sample has around 510,000 clones, about 96% seen once; the top ten hold 0.064%. Trimming removed 5 bases from V and 7 bases from J, with 11 bases in between. Germline V CDR1 and CDR2: SNHLY, FYNNEI. This CDR3 contains 13 residues. The sequenced sample was naive CD4+ T cells sorted from blood. Subset here: CD45RA+ positively selected. The sequence was obtained from a woman aged 25 to 45 in good health. This rearrangement joins TRBV2 to TRBJ2-2; D gene uncertain. CDR3 DNA sequence: TGTGCCAGCAGTCAACAAAACCTCGGGGAGCTGTTTTTT. As protein: CASSQQNLGELFF.